One sample yielded the 28 T cell receptor beta chains listed below, sequenced in a study of blood T cell repertoires in COVID-19. Libraries were prepared by immunoSEQ multiplex PCR; TCRdb keeps only in-frame clonotypes and omits some of them. The sample yields some 250,000 clones, around 84% seen once. The sequenced sample was peripheral blood. The receptors derive from a woman aged 18-29 years with acute or convalescent COVID-19.

This clone appeared a few times. The sample carries other DNA sequences with the same CDR3. The chain is built from TRBV9 and TRBJ2-5, with D tentatively TRBD1 (5 bases). Germline V CDR1 and CDR2: SGDLS, YYNGEE. This CDR3 is 14 amino acids long. The V and J ends lost 0 bases and 5 bases respectively, with 11 bases between them. This CDR3 is CASSVDPAGETQYF. The CDR3 DNA reads as TGTGCCAGCAGCGTAGACCCCGCAGGGGAGACCCAGTACTTC.

The rearrangement joins TRBV11-2 to TRBJ2-3, with 7 bases that match TRBD2. The CDR3 is 16 amino acids. Losses at the gene ends were 1 base for V and 0 bases for J; bases not matched to a gene: 4. The germline CDR1 and CDR2 sequences are SGHAT and FQNNGV. The CDR3 sequence: CASSLVGDYSTDTQYF. The CDR3, as DNA: TGTGCCAGCAGCTTAGTCGGGGACTACAGCACAGATACGCAGTATTTT.

The chain links TRBV5-1 to TRBJ1-1, with 8 bases that match TRBD1. The junction had 4 bases not matched to a gene; V was cut back by 4 bases and J by 8 bases. This CDR3 has 12 residues. Germline CDR1 and CDR2: SGHRS and YFSETQ. The chain's CDR3 is CASSLRDREAFF. Here the CDR3 DNA reads TGCGCCAGCAGCCTAAGGGACAGGGAAGCTTTCTTT.

The genes are TRBV28 and TRBJ1-2; no firm D call. Trimming left V 2 bases short and J 4 bases short, with 11 bases between. The CDR3 totals 14 residues. Germline lookup yields CDR1 MDHEN and CDR2 SYDVKM. This CDR3 reads CASSLIQNLYGYTF. In nucleotides, the CDR3 is TGTGCCAGCAGTTTAATCCAGAATCTCTATGGCTACACCTTC.

The chain employs TRBV4-3 and TRBJ1-1; D ambiguous. Trimming pared 0 bases from V and 2 bases from J, leaving 10 bases between. Looked up from germline, CDR1 is LGHNA and CDR2 is YSLEER. There are 15 residues in the CDR3. The CDR3 protein is CASSQEHSINTEAFF. The CDR3 region has the DNA TGCGCCAGCAGCCAAGAGCACAGCATAAACACTGAAGCTTTCTTT.

V and J are TRBV30 and TRBJ2-1; 12 nucleotides align to TRBD2. Germline V gives CDR1 GTSNPN, CDR2 SVGIG (reference sequence). The ends lost 1 base at V and 6 bases at J; junction bases unmatched: 1. The CDR3 length is 14 residues. The CDR3 loop reads CAWSGLAGVNEQFF. CDR3 nucleotide sequence: TGTGCCTGGAGTGGACTAGCGGGAGTCAATGAGCAGTTCTTC.

The V gene is TRBV27, the J gene TRBJ2-1; D gene uncertain. CDR1 is MNHEY, CDR2 SMNVEV, per germline (reference sequence). The V gene lost 8 bases and the J gene lost 4 bases, with 15 bases spanning the gap. The CDR3 has 14 residues. CDR3 residues: CASLPRDKYNEQFF. The CDR3, as DNA: TGTGCCAGCCTCCCCCGCGACAAGTACAATGAGCAGTTCTTC.

The chain employs TRBV5-8 and TRBJ2-6, with D perhaps matching TRBD1 (7 bases). The length of the CDR3 is 17 residues. CDR1 is SGHTS and CDR2 is YDEGEE in the germline V gene. V lost 0 bases and J lost 2, with 12 bases in between. The chain's CDR3 is CASSLDRGGPGANVLTF. The CDR3 nucleotides read TGTGCCAGCAGCTTGGACAGGGGAGGACCTGGGGCCAACGTCCTGACTTTC.

This clone was seen a handful of times. This chain connects TRBV5-1 to TRBJ1-1; TRBD1 aligns across 7 bases. Trimming removed 4 bases from V and 7 bases from J; junction bases left unmatched: 10. The CDR3 contains 14 residues. CDR1 and CDR2 (germline): SGHRS, YFSETQ. The CDR3 region is CASSLRQGPIEAFF. The CDR3 coding sequence is TGCGCCAGCAGCCTCAGACAGGGACCCATTGAAGCTTTCTTT. The full variable domain, with the rest looked up from reference TRBV5-1 and TRBJ1-1, is KAGVTQTPRYLIKTRGQQVTLSCSPISGHRSVSWYQQTPGQGLQFLFEYFSETQRNKGNFPGRFSGRQFSNSRSEMNVSTLELGDSALYLCASSLRQGPIEAFFGQGTRLTVV.

The rearrangement links TRBV29-1 to TRBJ2-7; 10 nucleotides align to TRBD2. With 1 base clipped from V and 2 bases from J, the junction kept 11 bases outside the gene matches. The CDR3 sequence is 17 residues long. Germline loops: CDR1 SQVTM, CDR2 ANQGSEA. In DNA form, the CDR3 reads TGCAGCGTTGAAGGGGCTAGCGGGAGTCCCGGAGCCTACGAGCAGTACTTC. Translated, it gives CSVEGASGSPGAYEQYF.

This clone was counted a single time. The chain uses TRBV15 and TRBJ2-5; D perhaps matches TRBD1 (6 bases). CDR3 size: 15 residues. Germline CDR1 LNHNV, CDR2 YYDKDF (reference sequence). Trimming left V 2 bases short and J 3 bases short, with 13 bases between. In DNA, the CDR3 is TGTGCCACCAGCAGACGTATTCAGGGGAAAGAGACCCAGTACTTC. It yields the protein CATSRRIQGKETQYF.

This clone came up a few times. The chain is built from TRBV15 and TRBJ1-1; D gene ambiguous. V was shortened by 1 base and J by 4 bases, with 13 bases between the two germline ends. In germline, CDR1 is LNHNV, CDR2 YYDKDF (reference sequence). This CDR3 has 15 amino acids. The CDR3 reads CATSRAPPRGTEAFF. In DNA form, the CDR3 reads TGTGCCACCAGCAGAGCTCCCCCGCGGGGCACTGAAGCTTTCTTT.

This clone appeared a few times. This chain connects TRBV6-2 or TRBV6-3 to TRBJ1-2; D unresolved. Germline V gene data show CDR1 as MNHEY and CDR2 as SVGEGT. V was shortened by 0 bases and J by 8 bases, with 7 bases between the two germline ends. The CDR3 totals 12 residues. CDR3 sequence reads: CASSYSTGGYTF. The CDR3 coding sequence is TGTGCCAGCAGTTACTCGACCGGGGGCTACACCTTC.

This clone came up a few times. This sequence joins TRBV3-1 (or the pseudogene TRBV3-2) and TRBJ2-1; D is unclear. Germline CDR1 reads LGHDT; CDR2 reads YNNKEL (reference sequence). V shed 5 bases and J shed 3 bases, with 20 bases lying between them. This CDR3 is 17 amino acids long. The DNA for the CDR3 is TGTGCCAGCAGCTTCGCCGTCCCTACTCAATTCTACAATGAGCAGTTCTTC. This sequence encodes CASSFAVPTQFYNEQFF.

Comment on this clone: The germline gene is not matched at one end of the junction; a read error may be the cause. The V and J genes are TRBV5-6 and TRBJ2-1; D may be TRBD2 (5 bases). The CDR3 is made up of 13 amino acids. Germline-derived CDR1 and CDR2 are SGHDT and YYEEEE. CDR3 nucleotides: TGTGCCAGTGACTACCTCTCCAACAATGAGCAGTTCTTC. Protein sequence: CASDYLSNNEQFF.

The chain employs TRBV5-5 and TRBJ2-2; 7 bases line up with TRBD2. In germline, CDR1 is SGHKS, CDR2 YYEKEE (reference sequence). CDR3 size: 13 residues. Trimming removed 3 bases from V and 5 bases from J; junction bases left unmatched: 1. This CDR3 is CASSSLATGELFF. The CDR3 bases are TGTGCCAGCAGCTCACTAGCGACCGGGGAGCTGTTTTTT.

This clone was observed a few times. The J gene is TRBJ2-6, the V gene TRBV3-1 (or the pseudogene TRBV3-2), with a weak D call TRBD1 (6 bases). Between the trimmed V and J ends, which lost 3 bases and 3 bases, there was a span of 12 bases. This CDR3 spans 16 amino acids. In germline, CDR1 is LGHDT, CDR2 YNNKEL (reference sequence). The CDR3 DNA reads TGTGCCAGCAGCCACTGGGGGCGTAGTGGGGCCAACGTCCTGACTTTC. Its translation is CASSHWGRSGANVLTF.

Concerning this clone: Other DNA sequences from this sample encode an identical CDR3 as well. V is TRBV5-1 and J is TRBJ2-2; 13 positions match TRBD2. The CDR3 covers 18 residues. Germline V lookup: CDR1 SGHRS, CDR2 YFSETQ. V shed 0 bases and J 5 bases; nucleotides not matched to a gene: 7. In DNA form, the CDR3 reads TGCGCCAGCAGCTTGGGGACTAGCGGGAGTCGAGGGACCGGGGAGCTGTTTTTT. Amino acids: CASSLGTSGSRGTGELFF.

The rearrangement uses TRBV4-3 and TRBJ1-3; perhaps TRBD1 as D (5 bases). Germline loops: CDR1 LGHNA, CDR2 YSLEER. This CDR3 has 16 amino acids. V was clipped by 1 base and J by 0 bases, with 10 bases between them. CDR3 DNA sequence: TGCGCCAGCAGCCAAGTTTGGGGCGGCTCTGGAAACACCATATATTTT. Protein sequence: CASSQVWGGSGNTIYF.

The chain has TRBV3-1 (or the pseudogene TRBV3-2) and TRBJ2-1; 8 positions agree with TRBD1. The V gene's germline CDR1 is LGHDT and CDR2 YNNKEL (reference sequence). The junction had 10 bases not matched to a gene; V was cut back by 5 bases and J by 7 bases. The length of the CDR3 is 15 residues. The CDR3 region has the DNA TGTGCCAGCAGCTTCCGGCATACAGGGGGGAATGAGCAGTTCTTC. This codes for CASSFRHTGGNEQFF.

The chain carries TRBV5-1 and TRBJ2-5, with TRBD1 identical over 8 bases. CDR3 length: 16 residues. V lost 4 bases, J lost 4 bases, and 12 bases stayed unmatched. In germline, CDR1 is SGHRS, CDR2 YFSETQ. The CDR3 loop is CASSRATGGIGETQYF. The CDR3 region has the DNA TGCGCCAGCAGCCGCGCAACAGGGGGAATCGGAGAGACCCAGTACTTC.

This sequence joins TRBV28 and TRBJ2-7; D might be TRBD1 (6 bases). Trimming left V 7 bases short and J 3 bases short, with 16 bases between. The CDR3 has 14 amino acids. Looked up from germline, CDR1 is MDHEN and CDR2 is SYDVKM. CDR3: CASTITGTHYEQYF. The DNA for the CDR3 is TGTGCCAGCACTATAACAGGGACACACTACGAGCAGTACTTC.

The chain links TRBV7-2 to TRBJ2-7, with 13 bases aligning to TRBD2. Germline trimming cut 3 bases from V and 3 bases from J; bases unmatched to any gene: 5. The germline gives CDR1 SGHTA, CDR2 FQGNSA. The length of the CDR3 is 16 residues. CDR3 sequence (DNA): TGTGCCAGCAGCTTCGGACTAGCGGGAGTAATCTACGAGCAGTACTTC. Translation gives CASSFGLAGVIYEQYF.

The V gene is TRBV9, the J gene TRBJ1-1, with D unclear. The CDR3 is made up of 13 amino acids. Looked up from germline, CDR1 is SGDLS and CDR2 is YYNGEE. Trimming left V 3 bases short and J 5 bases short, with 11 bases between. In DNA form, the CDR3 reads TGTGCCAGCAGCGAGTGGCCGAGGACTGAAGCTTTCTTT. This encodes CASSEWPRTEAFF.

The DNA for the CDR3 is TGTGCCAGCAGCCTACGGACGGAGGGGAATTCACCCCTCCACTTT. Amino acids: CASSLRTEGNSPLHF. The chain carries TRBV11-2 and TRBJ1-6, with TRBD1 as a possible D gene (5 bases). The CDR3 spans 15 residues. In germline, CDR1 is SGHAT, CDR2 FQNNGV. V was clipped by 5 bases and J by 7 bases, with 15 bases between them.

The V call is TRBV27, the J call TRBJ1-6; TRBD1 matches at 10 bases. The length of the CDR3 is 14 residues. Germline-derived CDR1 and CDR2 are MNHEY and SMNVEV (reference sequence). The V and J ends lost 3 bases and 10 bases, in that order; junction bases with no gene match: 3. CDR3 nucleotides: TGTGCCAGCAGTTTCGACAGGGGGCGGTCACCCCTCCACTTT. It translates to CASSFDRGRSPLHF.

This chain uses TRBV7-9 with TRBJ2-5; possibly TRBD1 for D (5 bases). This CDR3 comprises 13 residues. V dropped 3 bases and J dropped 1 base, with 6 bases sitting between them. CDR1 and CDR2 (germline): SEHNR, FQNEAQ (reference sequence). The CDR3 spells CASSLQGQETQYF. CDR3 in DNA: TGTGCCAGCAGCTTGCAGGGCCAAGAGACCCAGTACTTC. The whole variable domain, remainder taken from reference TRBV7-9 and TRBJ2-5, is DTGVSQNPRHKITKRGQNVTFRCDPISEHNRLYWYRQTLGQGPEFLTYFQNEAQLEKSRLLSDRFSAERPKGSFSTLEIQRTEQGDSAMYLCASSLQGQETQYFGPGTRLLVL.

The chain links TRBV29-1 to TRBJ2-1; D possibly corresponds to TRBD2 (7 bases). CDR3 length: 11 residues. V gave up 7 bases and J gave up 12 bases, with 16 bases separating them. CDR1 is SQVTM and CDR2 is ANQGSEA in the germline V gene. This CDR3 reads CSARGGARQFF. CDR3 DNA: TGCAGCGCCCGAGGGGGGGCAAGGCAGTTCTTC.